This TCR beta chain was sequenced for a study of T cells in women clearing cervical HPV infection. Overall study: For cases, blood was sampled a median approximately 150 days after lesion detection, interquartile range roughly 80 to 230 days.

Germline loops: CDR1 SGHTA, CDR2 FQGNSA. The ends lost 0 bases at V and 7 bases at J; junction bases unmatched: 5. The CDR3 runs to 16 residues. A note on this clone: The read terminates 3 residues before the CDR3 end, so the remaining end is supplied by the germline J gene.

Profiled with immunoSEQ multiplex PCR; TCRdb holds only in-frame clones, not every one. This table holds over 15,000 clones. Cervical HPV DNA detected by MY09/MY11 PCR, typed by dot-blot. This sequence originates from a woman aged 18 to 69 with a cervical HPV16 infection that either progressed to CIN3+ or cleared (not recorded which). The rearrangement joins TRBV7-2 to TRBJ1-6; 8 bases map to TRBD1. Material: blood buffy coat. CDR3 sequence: CASSLAAGGLNSPLHF. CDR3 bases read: TGTGCCAGCAGCTTAGCGGCAGGGGGCTTGAATTCACCC.